The 11 T cell receptor beta chains reported below all come from one sample, sequenced in a study of cytomegalovirus exposure and HLA in healthy donors. The study ran its PCR with 60 Vbeta and 13 Jbeta primers. Assay used: immunoSEQ multiplex PCR; TCRdb lists only in-frame clones, some missing. Among about 130,000 clones, about 80% were seen once, and the ten largest hold 1%. The sequencing input was PBMCs. The source is a man aged 40-49 years in good health and CMV-seronegative.

The rearrangement joins TRBV10-3 to TRBJ2-5; TRBD1 matches 8 bases. The CDR3 is made up of 15 amino acids. The junction had 1 base not matched to a gene; V was cut back by 0 bases and J by 1 base. Germline CDR1 reads ENHRY; CDR2 reads SYGVKD. In DNA, the CDR3 is TGTGCCATCAGTGAGTCCGACAGGGGCCAAGAGACCCAGTACTTC. Translating it yields CAISESDRGQETQYF.

This clone was recorded a few times. The chain recombines TRBV5-6 with TRBJ2-5, with D tentatively TRBD2 (6 bases). This CDR3 region has 14 residues. Deletions cut 4 bases from V and 5 bases from J, with 15 bases between. Per germline, CDR1 SGHDT and CDR2 YYEEEE. CDR3 loop: CASSQGSRGETQYF. As DNA, the CDR3 is TGTGCCAGCAGCCAAGGGTCACGGGGGGAGACCCAGTACTTC.

This clone came up a few times. V gene TRBV4-1 combines with J gene TRBJ1-2; 9 positions agree with TRBD1. Germline CDR1 reads MGHRA; CDR2 reads YSYEKL. Unmatched junction bases numbered 11, after V lost 4 bases and J lost 8 bases. The CDR3 totals 15 residues. The CDR3 here is CASSRLPGQGGGYTF. CDR3 DNA: TGCGCCAGCAGCCGACTGCCGGGACAGGGAGGAGGCTACACCTTC.

In its sample, this clone was seen a few times. The chain links TRBV5-4 to TRBJ2-2; D might be TRBD2 (5 bases). Germline CDR1 SGHNT, CDR2 YYREEE (reference sequence). This CDR3 is built from 15 residues. The ends were cut back, 1 base at V and 4 bases at J, with 11 bases in the middle. Here the CDR3 DNA reads TGTGCCAGCAGCTTGACTAGTGAGGTCACCGGGGAGCTGTTTTTT. Residues: CASSLTSEVTGELFF. Full variable domain (rest looked up from reference TRBV5-4 and TRBJ2-2): ETGVTQSPTHLIKTRGQQVTLRCSSQSGHNTVSWYQQALGQGPQFIFQYYREEENGRGNFPPRFSGLQFPNYSSELNVNALELDDSALYLCASSLTSEVTGELFFGEGSRLTVL.

This clone was recorded a few times. V and J are TRBV9 and TRBJ1-1; tentative D call: TRBD1 (5 bases). CDR1 is SGDLS and CDR2 is YYNGEE in the germline V gene. The ends were cut back, 0 bases at V and 1 base at J, with 7 bases in the middle. The CDR3 totals 14 residues. CDR3 in DNA: TGTGCCAGCAGCGTAGGGACAACGAACACTGAAGCTTTCTTT. Protein product: CASSVGTTNTEAFF. The complete variable domain, with remaining parts taken from reference TRBV9 and TRBJ1-1, reads DSGVTQTPKHLITATGQRVTLRCSPRSGDLSVYWYQQSLDQGLQFLIQYYNGEERAKGNILERFSAQQFPDLHSELNLSSLELGDSALYFCASSVGTTNTEAFFGQGTRLTVV.

The genes are TRBV25-1 and TRBJ2-5; D may be TRBD1 (5 bases). Germline loops: CDR1 MGHDK, CDR2 SYGVNS. This CDR3 contains 14 residues. The V gene lost 3 bases and the J gene lost 4 bases, with 12 bases spanning the gap. The CDR3 DNA is TGTGCCAGCAGTGAGGGTGGGGCAGGAGAGACCCAGTACTTC. It is translated as CASSEGGAGETQYF.

This clone has a single count. The chain couples TRBV5-1 to TRBJ1-4; the D gene is possibly TRBD1 (5 bases). Germline V CDR1 and CDR2: SGHRS, YFSETQ. CDR3 size: 15 residues. V shed 6 bases and J shed 0 bases, with 12 bases lying between them. This chain's CDR3 is CASTSSGATNEKLFF. The CDR3 region has the DNA TGCGCCAGCACAAGTTCGGGGGCAACTAATGAAAAACTGTTTTTT.

The J gene is TRBJ1-2, the V gene TRBV5-3, with a possible D match to TRBD1 (5 bases). TRBV5-3 is an open reading frame, and its role is uncertain. Trimming cost V 4 bases and J 0 bases, with 10 bases left between them. This CDR3 is 14 amino acids long. CDR3 DNA sequence: TGTGCCAGAAGCGTGACAGAGACTAACTATGGCTACACCTTC. The encoded protein is CARSVTETNYGYTF.

The chain joins TRBV6-6 to TRBJ2-3, with 7 bases aligning to TRBD1. The junction had 10 bases not matched to a gene; V was cut back by 7 bases and J by 0 bases. This CDR3 has 16 amino acids. CDR1 MNHNY and CDR2 SVGAGI come from the germline V gene (reference sequence). CDR3 sequence reads: CASTNSIQGSTDTQYF. In nucleotides, the CDR3 is TGTGCCAGCACTAACTCAATACAGGGGAGCACAGATACGCAGTATTTT.

This rearrangement joins TRBV19 to TRBJ1-4, with 8 positions matching TRBD1. The junction had 12 bases not matched to a gene; V was cut back by 4 bases and J by 8 bases. Germline CDR1 and CDR2: LNHDA and SQIVND (reference sequence). CDR3 length equals 16 residues. The CDR3 sequence: CASSTPQTGVIEKLFF. The CDR3 bases are TGTGCCAGTAGTACCCCCCAGACAGGGGTGATAGAAAAACTGTTTTTT.

This clone is a singleton in its sample. The gene calls are TRBV5-1 and TRBJ2-1; weak D call: TRBD1 (6 bases). The CDR3 runs 16 residues. With 0 bases removed from V and 4 bases from J, the gap between germline ends came to 14 bases. The germline CDR1 and CDR2 sequences are SGHRS and YFSETQ. CDR3 residues: CASSLAPGAQYNEQFF. CDR3 DNA sequence: TGCGCCAGCAGCTTGGCCCCAGGGGCGCAGTACAATGAGCAGTTCTTC.